This TCR beta chain originates from a study of blood T cell repertoires in COVID-19. Study in general: Sites in the United States, Italy and Spain provided acute and convalescent COVID-19 samples. Sources were T cells, B-cell-depleted T cells, or PBMCs; the material itself was cDNA or gDNA.

Germline assignment: CDR1 SGHNT and CDR2 YYREEE (reference sequence). V was clipped by 0 bases and J by 0 bases, with 12 bases between them. This CDR3 contains 16 residues. As originally analysed: From reference gene primer amplification, estimates of nucleated cell counts were derived. Only in-frame clones appear in the TCRdb table, and some are missing; sequencing was by immunoSEQ multiplex PCR. V, J and clone size reflect that table, while D and trimming were determined from the DNA. The sample yields roughly 90,000 clones, roughly 89% seen once. This TCR was recovered from an elderly woman with active COVID-19. The chain links TRBV5-4 to TRBJ2-5; D is possibly TRBD2 (6 bases). What was sequenced was peripheral blood. The CDR3, as DNA: TGTGCCAGCAGCTTGGTGAGCGGGCAATACCAAGAGACCCAGTACTTC. Encoded protein: CASSLVSGQYQETQYF. Filled out from reference TRBV5-4 and TRBJ2-5, the complete variable domain reads ETGVTQSPTHLIKTRGQQVTLRCSSQSGHNTVSWYQQALGQGPQFIFQYYREEENGRGNFPPRFSGLQFPNYSSELNVNALELDDSALYLCASSLVSGQYQETQYFGPGTRLLVL.